These 7 T cell receptor beta chains were all obtained from the same sample, sequenced in a study of cytomegalovirus exposure and HLA in healthy donors. Researchers ran the PCR with 60 Vbeta and 13 Jbeta primers. Measured with immunoSEQ multiplex PCR; TCRdb has only the in-frame clones, and not every one. This sample carries 150,000 to 200,000 clones, around 70% of them seen once, and the ten largest clones take 4.7%. Sequenced: PBMCs. The receptors were sampled from a man aged 18 to 35 in good health and CMV-seropositive.

The chain is built from TRBV5-1 and TRBJ2-5; 8 bases are a match to TRBD2. The germline CDR1 and CDR2 sequences are SGHRS and YFSETQ. The CDR3 totals 15 residues. The J segment lost 5 bases and the V segment lost 0 bases, leaving 6 bases of the junction unmatched. CDR3 DNA: TGCGCCAGCAGCTTGGGCGGGAGGTCTGGGGAGACCCAGTACTTC. It translates to CASSLGGRSGETQYF.

Only a few counts were recorded for this clone. The genes are TRBV11-3 and TRBJ1-4, with D tentatively TRBD1 (5 bases). Looked up from germline, CDR1 is SGHNT and CDR2 is YENEEA. CDR3 size: 15 residues. The ends were cut back, 5 bases at V and 7 bases at J, with 17 bases in the middle. This CDR3 reads CASSGQRGPGEKLFF. CDR3 DNA: TGTGCCAGCAGCGGTCAAAGGGGCCCTGGTGAAAAACTGTTTTTT. Full variable domain (outside the CDR3, taken from reference TRBV11-3 and TRBJ1-4): EAGVVQSPRYKIIEKKQPVAFWCNPISGHNTLYWYLQNLGQGPELLIRYENEEAVDDSQLPKDRFSAERLKGVDSTLKIQPAELGDSAVYLCASSGQRGPGEKLFFGSGTQLSVL.

The gene calls are TRBV6-5 and TRBJ1-5; 9 nucleotides agree with TRBD1. The germline CDR1 and CDR2 sequences are MNHEY and SVGAGI. Trimming cost V 9 bases and J 2 bases; bases outside gene matches: 2. This CDR3 region has 13 residues. The CDR3 DNA follows: TGTGCCAGTACAGGGGGCCGCAATCAGCCCCAGCATTTT. It encodes CASTGGRNQPQHF.

The genes are TRBV4-1 and TRBJ1-1; D is perhaps TRBD1 (5 bases). The CDR3 has 13 residues. Looked up from germline, CDR1 is MGHRA and CDR2 is YSYEKL. Trimming shortened V by 1 base and J by 10 bases, and 13 bases separated the two germline ends. The CDR3 coding sequence is TGCGCCAGCAGCCAAGGGGGCCTCGTGGTAGCTTTCTTT. Its protein product is CASSQGGLVVAFF.

This sequence joins TRBV5-1 and TRBJ1-2; 7 bases fit TRBD1. Trimming at V came to 0 bases and at J to 1 base, leaving 12 bases not matched to a gene. The CDR3 runs 18 residues. Germline CDR1 and CDR2: SGHRS and YFSETQ. CDR3 region: CASSLANARTGVNYGYTF. CDR3 nucleotides: TGCGCCAGCAGCTTGGCCAATGCCCGGACAGGAGTTAACTATGGCTACACCTTC.

This chain connects TRBV6-5 to TRBJ2-2; 9 positions match TRBD2. The CDR3 is 16 residues long. Losses at the gene ends were 1 base for V and 3 bases for J; bases not matched to a gene: 3. Germline CDR1 reads MNHEY; CDR2 reads SVGAGI. The CDR3 here is CASSYLAGADTGELFF. For the CDR3, the DNA is TGTGCCAGCAGTTACTTAGCGGGAGCTGACACCGGGGAGCTGTTTTTT.

Here the CDR3 DNA reads TGTGCCAGCAGCTTAGCGCGGGGAGGCACAGATACGCAGTATTTT. Translation gives CASSLARGGTDTQYF. This sequence joins TRBV7-8 and TRBJ2-3; maybe TRBD2 (6 bases). Germline values: CDR1 SGHVS, CDR2 FQNEAQ. CDR3 size: 15 residues. V lost 0 bases, J lost 1 base, and 8 bases lay in between.